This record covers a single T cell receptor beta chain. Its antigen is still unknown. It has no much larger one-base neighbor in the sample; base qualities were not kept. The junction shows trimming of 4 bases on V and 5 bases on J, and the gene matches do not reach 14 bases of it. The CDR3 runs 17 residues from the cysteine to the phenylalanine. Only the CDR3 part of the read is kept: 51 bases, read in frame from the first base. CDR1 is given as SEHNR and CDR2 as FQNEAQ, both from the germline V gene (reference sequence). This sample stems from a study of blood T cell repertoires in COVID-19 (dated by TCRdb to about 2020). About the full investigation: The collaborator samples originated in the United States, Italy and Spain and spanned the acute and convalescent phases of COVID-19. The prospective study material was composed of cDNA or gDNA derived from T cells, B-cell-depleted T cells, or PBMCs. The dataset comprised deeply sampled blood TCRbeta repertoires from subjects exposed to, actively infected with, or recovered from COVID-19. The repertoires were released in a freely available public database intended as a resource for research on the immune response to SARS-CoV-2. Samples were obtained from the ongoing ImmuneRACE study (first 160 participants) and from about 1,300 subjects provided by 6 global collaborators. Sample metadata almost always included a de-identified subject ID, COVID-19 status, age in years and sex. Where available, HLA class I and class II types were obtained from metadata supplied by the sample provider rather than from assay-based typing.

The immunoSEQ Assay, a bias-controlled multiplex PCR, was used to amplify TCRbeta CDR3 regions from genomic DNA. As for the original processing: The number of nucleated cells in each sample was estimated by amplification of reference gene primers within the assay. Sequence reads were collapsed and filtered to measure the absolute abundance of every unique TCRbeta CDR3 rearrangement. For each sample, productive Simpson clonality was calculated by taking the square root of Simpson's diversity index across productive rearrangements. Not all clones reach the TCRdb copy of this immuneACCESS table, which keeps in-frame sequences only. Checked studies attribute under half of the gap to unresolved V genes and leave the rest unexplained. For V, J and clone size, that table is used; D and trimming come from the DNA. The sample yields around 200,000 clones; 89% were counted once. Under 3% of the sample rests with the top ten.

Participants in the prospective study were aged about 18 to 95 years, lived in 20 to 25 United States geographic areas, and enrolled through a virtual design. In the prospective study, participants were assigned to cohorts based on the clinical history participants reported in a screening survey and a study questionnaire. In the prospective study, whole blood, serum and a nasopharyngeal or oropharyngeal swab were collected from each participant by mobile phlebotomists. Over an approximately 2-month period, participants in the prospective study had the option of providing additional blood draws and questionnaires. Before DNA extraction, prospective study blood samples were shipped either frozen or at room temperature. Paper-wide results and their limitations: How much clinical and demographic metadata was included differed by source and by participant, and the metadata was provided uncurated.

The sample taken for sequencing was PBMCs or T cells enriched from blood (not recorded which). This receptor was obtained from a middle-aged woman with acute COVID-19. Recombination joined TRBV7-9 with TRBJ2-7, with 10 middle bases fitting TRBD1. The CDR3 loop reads CASSSKYVGTGVDEQYF. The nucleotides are TGTGCCAGCAGCTCCAAATACGTCGGGACAGGGGTGGACGAGCAGTACTTC.